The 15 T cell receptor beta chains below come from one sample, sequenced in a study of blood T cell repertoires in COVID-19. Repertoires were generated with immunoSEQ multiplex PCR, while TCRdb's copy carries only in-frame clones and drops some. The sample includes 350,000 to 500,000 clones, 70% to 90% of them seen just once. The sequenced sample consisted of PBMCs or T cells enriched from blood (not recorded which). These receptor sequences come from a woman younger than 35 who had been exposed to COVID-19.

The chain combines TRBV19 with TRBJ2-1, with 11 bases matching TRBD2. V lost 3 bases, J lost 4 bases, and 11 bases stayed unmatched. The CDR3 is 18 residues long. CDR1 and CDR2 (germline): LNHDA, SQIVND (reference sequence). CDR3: CASSISLSSGGLYNEQFF. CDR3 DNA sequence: TGTGCCAGTAGTATCAGCTTGTCTAGCGGGGGGTTGTACAATGAGCAGTTCTTC. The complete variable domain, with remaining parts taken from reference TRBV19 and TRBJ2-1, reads DGGITQSPKYLFRKEGQNVTLSCEQNLNHDAMYWYRQDPGQGLRLIYYSQIVNDFQKGDIAEGYSVSREKKESFPLTVTSAQKNPTAFYLCASSISLSSGGLYNEQFFGPGTRLTVL.

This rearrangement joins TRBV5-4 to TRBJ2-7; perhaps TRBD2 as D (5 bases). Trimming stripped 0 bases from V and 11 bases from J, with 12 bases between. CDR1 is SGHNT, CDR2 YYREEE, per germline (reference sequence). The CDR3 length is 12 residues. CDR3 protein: CASSLDEGVKYF. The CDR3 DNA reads TGTGCCAGCAGCTTGGATGAGGGCGTCAAGTACTTC.

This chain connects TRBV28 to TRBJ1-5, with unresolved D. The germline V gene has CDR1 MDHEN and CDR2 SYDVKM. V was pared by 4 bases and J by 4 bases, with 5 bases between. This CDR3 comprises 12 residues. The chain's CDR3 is CASSYPNQPQHF. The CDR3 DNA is TGTGCCAGCAGTTATCCAAATCAGCCCCAGCATTTT.

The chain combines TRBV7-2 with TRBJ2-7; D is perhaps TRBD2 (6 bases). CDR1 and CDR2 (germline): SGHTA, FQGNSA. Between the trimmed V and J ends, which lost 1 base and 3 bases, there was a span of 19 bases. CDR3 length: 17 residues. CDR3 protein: CASSLVGADYRNYEQYF. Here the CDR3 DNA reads TGTGCCAGCAGCTTAGTCGGTGCGGACTATAGGAACTACGAGCAGTACTTC.

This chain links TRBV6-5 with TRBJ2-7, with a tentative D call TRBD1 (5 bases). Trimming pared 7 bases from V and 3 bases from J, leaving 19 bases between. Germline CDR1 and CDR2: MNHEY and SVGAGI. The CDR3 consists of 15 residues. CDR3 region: CASNRQSPSLYEQYF. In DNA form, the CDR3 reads TGTGCCAGCAACAGACAGTCCCCCTCACTCTACGAGCAGTACTTC.

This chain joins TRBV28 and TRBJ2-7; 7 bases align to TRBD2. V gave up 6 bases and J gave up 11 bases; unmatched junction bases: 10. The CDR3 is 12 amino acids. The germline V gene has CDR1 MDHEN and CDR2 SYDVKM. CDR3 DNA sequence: TGTGCCAGCAGCTCTCTAGCGGAGGTCAAGTACTTC. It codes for CASSSLAEVKYF. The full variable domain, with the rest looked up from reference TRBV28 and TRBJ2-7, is DVKVTQSSRYLVKRTGEKVFLECVQDMDHENMFWYRQDPGLGLRLIYFSYDVKMKEKGDIPEGYSVSREKKERFSLILESASTNQTSMYLCASSSLAEVKYFGPGTRLTVT.

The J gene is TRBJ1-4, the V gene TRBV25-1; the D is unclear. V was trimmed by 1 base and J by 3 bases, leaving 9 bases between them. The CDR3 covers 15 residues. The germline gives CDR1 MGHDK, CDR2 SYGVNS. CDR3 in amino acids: CASSEFGEANEKLFF. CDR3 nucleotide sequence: TGTGCCAGCAGTGAATTCGGGGAGGCTAATGAAAAACTGTTTTTT.

The CDR3 nucleotides read TGCAGCATACGGACAGGTCCTGACTACGAGCAGTACTTC. The encoded protein is CSIRTGPDYEQYF. The chain uses TRBV29-1 and TRBJ2-7, with 7 bases identical to TRBD1. Germline loops: CDR1 SQVTM, CDR2 ANQGSEA. With 8 bases clipped from V and 3 bases from J, the junction kept 10 bases outside the gene matches. The CDR3 is 13 amino acids.

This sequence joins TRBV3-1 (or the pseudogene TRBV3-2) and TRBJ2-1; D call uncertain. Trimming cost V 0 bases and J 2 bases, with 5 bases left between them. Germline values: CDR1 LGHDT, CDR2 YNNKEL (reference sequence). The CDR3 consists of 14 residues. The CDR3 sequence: CASSQDGPYNEQFF. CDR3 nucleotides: TGTGCCAGCAGCCAAGATGGCCCCTACAATGAGCAGTTCTTC.

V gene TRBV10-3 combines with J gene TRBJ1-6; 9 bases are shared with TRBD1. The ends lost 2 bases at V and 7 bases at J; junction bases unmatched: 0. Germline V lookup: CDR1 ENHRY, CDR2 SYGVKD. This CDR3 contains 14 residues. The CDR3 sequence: CAISETGGNSPLHF. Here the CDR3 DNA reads TGTGCCATCAGTGAGACAGGGGGCAATTCACCCCTCCACTTT.

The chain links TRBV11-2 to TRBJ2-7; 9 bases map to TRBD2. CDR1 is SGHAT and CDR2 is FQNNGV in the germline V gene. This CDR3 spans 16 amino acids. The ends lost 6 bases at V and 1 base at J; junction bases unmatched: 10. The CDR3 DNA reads TGTGCCAGCAGTCTCATGGGGACTAGCAAATCCTACGAGCAGTACTTC. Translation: CASSLMGTSKSYEQYF.

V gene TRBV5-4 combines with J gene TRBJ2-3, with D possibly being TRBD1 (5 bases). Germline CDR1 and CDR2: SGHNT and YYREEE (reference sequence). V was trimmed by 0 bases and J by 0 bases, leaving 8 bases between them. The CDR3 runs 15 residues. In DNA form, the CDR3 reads TGTGCCAGCAGCTTGGTCAGGGCGAGCACAGATACGCAGTATTTT. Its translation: CASSLVRASTDTQYF.

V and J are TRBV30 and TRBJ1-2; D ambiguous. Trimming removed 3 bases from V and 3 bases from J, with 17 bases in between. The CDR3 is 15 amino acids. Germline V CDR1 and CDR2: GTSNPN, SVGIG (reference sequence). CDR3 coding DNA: TGTGCCTGGAGCTCTCCGACGGGGTTCTACTATGGCTACACCTTC. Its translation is CAWSSPTGFYYGYTF.

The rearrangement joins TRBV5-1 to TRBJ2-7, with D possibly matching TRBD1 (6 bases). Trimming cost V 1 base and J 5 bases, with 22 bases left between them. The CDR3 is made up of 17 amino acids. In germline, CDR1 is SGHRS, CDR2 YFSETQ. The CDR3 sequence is CASSLWNLGQGQDEQYF. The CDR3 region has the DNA TGCGCCAGCAGCTTGTGGAACTTGGGGCAGGGGCAGGACGAGCAGTACTTC.

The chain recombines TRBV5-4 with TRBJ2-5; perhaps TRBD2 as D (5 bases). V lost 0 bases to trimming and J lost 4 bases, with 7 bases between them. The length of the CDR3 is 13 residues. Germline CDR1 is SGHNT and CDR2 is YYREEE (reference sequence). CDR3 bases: TGTGCCAGCAGCTTGGGACGGGGAGAGACCCAGTACTTC. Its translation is CASSLGRGETQYF.